A selection of T cell receptor beta chains follows, all from one sample in a study of blood T cell repertoires in COVID-19. Clones were read by immunoSEQ multiplex PCR, and TCRdb kept only the in-frame ones, dropping some. In the table there are 150,000 to 200,000 clones, roughly 78% of which are singletons. Sample: peripheral blood. The receptor set was obtained from a woman of 80 years or more with active or convalescent COVID-19. Each CDR3 is given with its conserved first and last residue. D genes are given only for firm matches. Size values are once, few and many counts, or a class for expanded clones, and some rows have none.

j_call	clone_size	v_call	d_call	cdr3_nt	cdr3_aa
TRBJ1-3	-	TRBV6-5	TRBD1	TGTGCCAGCAGTCCCGGGACAGGGGCAAACACCATATATTTT	CASSPGTGANTIYF
TRBJ1-1	-	TRBV3-1/TRBV3-2	-	TGTGCCAGCAGCCCGGGATGGAACACTGAAGCTTTCTTT	CASSPGWNTEAFF
TRBJ1-1	-	TRBV7-9	-	TGTGCCAGCAGCTTACTGGCTGACACTGAAGCTTTCTTT	CASSLLADTEAFF
TRBJ2-1	-	TRBV7-2	TRBD1	TGTGCCAGCAGCTCCTGGACAGGGGGCTATGAGCAGTTCTTC	CASSSWTGGYEQFF
TRBJ2-2	once	TRBV5-6	TRBD1	TGTGCCAGCTCCAGACAGGGGAGCGACACCGGGGAGCTGTTTTTT	CASSRQGSDTGELFF
TRBJ2-6	once	TRBV19	-	TGTGCCAGTAGTGCGGGCTCTGGGGCCAACGTCCTGACTTTC	CASSAGSGANVLTF
TRBJ2-1	-	TRBV13	-	TGTGCCAGCAGCTCCCCTTATAACATGGCGGGACGGCGTGGGAATGAGCAGTTCTTC	CASSSPYNMAGRRGNEQFF
TRBJ2-3	once	TRBV28	-	TGTGCCAGCAGTCTCTCCACAGATACGCAGTATTTT	CASSLSTDTQYF
TRBJ2-7	few	TRBV7-2	-	TGTGCCAGCAGCTCCCCGACTAGACCAGCCGAGCAGTACTTC	CASSSPTRPAEQYF
TRBJ1-5	-	TRBV29-1	-	TGCAGCGTTGGCAACGCGGGTCAGCCCCAGCATTTT	CSVGNAGQPQHF
TRBJ2-7	-	TRBV18	TRBD1	TGTGCCAGCTCACCACTGGGACAGGGATCCGAGCAGTACTTC	CASSPLGQGSEQYF
TRBJ1-5	-	TRBV19	TRBD1	TGTACCAGTAGGACCGACGTACAGGGGGGTCGTCAGCCCCAGCATTTT	CTSRTDVQGGRQPQHF
TRBJ1-6	-	TRBV7-3	-	TGTGCCAGCAGCCTTTCGTCAGGGATCGATTCACCCCTCCACTTT	CASSLSSGIDSPLHF
TRBJ1-5	-	TRBV7-9	-	TGTGCCAGCAGCTCTCCCTTTGAGCCCCAGCATTTT	CASSSPFEPQHF
TRBJ1-5	-	TRBV19	TRBD1	TGTGCCAGTAGTTCCTACAGGGGAACCAATCAGCCCCAGCATTTT	CASSSYRGTNQPQHF
TRBJ1-1	-	TRBV6-1	-	TGTGCCAGCAGTGACACCCCCGGCGGACATACTGAAGCTTTCTTT	CASSDTPGGHTEAFF
TRBJ2-5	-	TRBV10-1	-	TGCGCCAGCAGTGAGAGGCTAGGTGGAGAGACCCAGTACTTC	CASSERLGGETQYF
TRBJ2-5	-	TRBV5-1	TRBD2	TGCGCCAGCAGCTTGGCAGCCCCTAGCGGAGAGACCCAGTACTTC	CASSLAAPSGETQYF
TRBJ2-5	few	TRBV5-5	-	TGTGCCAGCAGCCCTAGGGAGACCCAGTACTTC	CASSPRETQYF
TRBJ1-5	-	TRBV28	-	TGTGCCAGCAGTCTGAGATCCTGGGGGGTAGGCAATCAGCCCCAGCATTTT	CASSLRSWGVGNQPQHF
TRBJ1-1	-	TRBV27	TRBD1	TGTGCCAGCAAATCTGCCGACAGGGGGCTTAACACTGAAGCTTTCTTT	CASKSADRGLNTEAFF
TRBJ1-1	-	TRBV5-6	-	TGTGCCAGCAGCTTGCCGCCGACTCAACCGTCCCCTGAAGCTTTCTTT	CASSLPPTQPSPEAFF
TRBJ2-5	-	TRBV6-5	-	TGTGCCAGCAGGAAACCGGGATTCCAAGAGACCCAGTACTTC	CASRKPGFQETQYF
TRBJ2-1	-	TRBV9	-	TGTGCCAGCAGCGTAGATAGAGATGAGCAGTTCTTC	CASSVDRDEQFF
TRBJ2-2	-	TRBV3-1/TRBV3-2	-	TGTGCCAGCAGCCCCGGATTGGCGGACTGGAACACCGGGGAGCTGTTTTTT	CASSPGLADWNTGELFF
TRBJ1-1	-	TRBV10-3	-	TGTGCCATCAGCCCTTGGGGGCAGGACACTGAAGCTTTCTTT	CAISPWGQDTEAFF
TRBJ1-2	-	TRBV6-5	TRBD1	TGTGCCAGCAGTCCGGGACAGGGGCCTTATGGCTACACCTTC	CASSPGQGPYGYTF
TRBJ1-2	-	TRBV19	TRBD1	TGTGCCAGTAGTACCGGACAGGGATATGGCTACACCTTC	CASSTGQGYGYTF
TRBJ1-1	-	TRBV2	TRBD1	TGTGCCAGCAGGAGGGACAGGAACACTGAAGCTTTCTTT	CASRRDRNTEAFF
TRBJ1-2	-	TRBV2	TRBD1	TGTGCCAGCGGGTGGACAGGGTCAAGTGGCGGCTACACCTTC	CASGWTGSSGGYTF
TRBJ1-6	-	TRBV9	-	TGTGCCAGCAGCGCTCCAAACTCGCGGGGGGTTAGTTCACCCCTCCACTTT	CASSAPNSRGVSSPLHF
TRBJ1-2	-	TRBV6-1	TRBD1	TGTGCCAGCAGGGGACAGGGACCCTATGGCTACACCTTC	CASRGQGPYGYTF
TRBJ2-3	few	TRBV18	TRBD2	TGTGCCAGCTCACCCCGGGGTAGCGGGGGGGCCAGCACAGATACGCAGTATTTT	CASSPRGSGGASTDTQYF
TRBJ1-4	-	TRBV6-2/TRBV6-3	TRBD1	TGTGCCAGCAACCCCCTCGGAGGGACAGTGTTTTTT	CASNPLGGTVFF
TRBJ2-7	-	TRBV5-1	TRBD1	TGCGCCAGCAGGCTGGGACAGGCGCCTTCCTACGAGCAGTACTTC	CASRLGQAPSYEQYF
TRBJ1-3	few	TRBV28	TRBD1	TGTGCCAGCAGTTTAGGACAGGGGGGCGCCACCATATATTTT	CASSLGQGGATIYF
TRBJ1-1	-	TRBV28	TRBD1	TGTGCCAGCAGTTCTGGACAGGCGAACACTGAAGCTTTCTTT	CASSSGQANTEAFF